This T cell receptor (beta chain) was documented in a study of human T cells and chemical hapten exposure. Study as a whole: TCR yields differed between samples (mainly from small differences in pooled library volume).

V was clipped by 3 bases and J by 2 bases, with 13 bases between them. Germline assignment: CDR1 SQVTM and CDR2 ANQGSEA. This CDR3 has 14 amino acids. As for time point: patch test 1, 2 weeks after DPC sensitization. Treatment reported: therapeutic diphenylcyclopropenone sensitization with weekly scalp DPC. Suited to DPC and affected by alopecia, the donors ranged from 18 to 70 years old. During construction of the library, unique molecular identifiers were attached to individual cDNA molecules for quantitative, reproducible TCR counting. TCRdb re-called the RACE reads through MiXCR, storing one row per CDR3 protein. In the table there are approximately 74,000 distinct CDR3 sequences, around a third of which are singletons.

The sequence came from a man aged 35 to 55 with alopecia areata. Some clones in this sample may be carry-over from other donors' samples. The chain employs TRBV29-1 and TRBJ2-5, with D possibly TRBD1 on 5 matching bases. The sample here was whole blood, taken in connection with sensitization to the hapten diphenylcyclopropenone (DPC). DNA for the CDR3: TGCAGCGTTGAGGGCAGGGCACCTCAAGAGACCCAGTACTTC. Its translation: CSVEGRAPQETQYF.